Listed here are 3 T cell receptor beta chains from one sample, sequenced in a study of monozygotic twins with inflammatory bowel disease. TCRdb re-called the 5' RACE reads, yielding one record per CDR3 amino acid sequence without DNA. This sample contains roughly 170,000 distinct CDR3 sequences. The sample consisted of blood. The origin of the receptors is a human donor with ulcerative colitis or Crohn's disease, or a healthy co-twin of an affected twin (not recorded which).

The chain is built from TRBV6-5 and TRBJ2-3; the TRBD2 assignment by TCRdb is unverifiable without DNA. The germline V gene has CDR1 MNHEY and CDR2 SVGAGI. The CDR3 covers 17 residues. The CDR3 region is CASSYFSRDFGTDTQYF.

This chain joins TRBV15 and TRBJ1-1. The CDR3 is 14 residues long. Germline-derived CDR1 and CDR2 are LNHNV and YYDKDF (reference sequence). The CDR3 sequence: CATSSRRAQIEAFF.

This chain's CDR3 is CASSPGLGNQPQHF. V usage is TRBV12-3 or TRBV12-4 and J usage is TRBJ1-5. There are 14 residues in the CDR3.